This passage covers 5 T cell receptor beta chains from one sample sequenced in a study of blood T cells in healthy people across ages. A J-beta primer mix and a sample-barcoded 5' primer were used in a second PCR of about 6 to 12 cycles. In TCRdb, the 5' RACE reads were re-called with MiXCR into one record per CDR3 protein. The sample gives 650,000 to 800,000 distinct CDR3 sequences, about 51% of which show up once; roughly 13% is in the top ten. The sample taken for sequencing was blood. The receptor set was obtained from a woman older than 75 in good health.

This clonotype has a count of ten or more. The chain is built from TRBV29-1 and TRBJ2-5; a possible D gene is TRBD1 (6 bases). The CDR3 has 12 amino acids. From germline, CDR1 is SQVTM and CDR2 ANQGSEA. V was cut by 6 bases and J by 5 bases, with 13 bases left in between. In DNA, the CDR3 is TGCAGCGTAGAGACAGGTATCGAGACCCAGTACTTC. Protein product: CSVETGIETQYF.

This chain joins TRBV5-1 and TRBJ2-2, with TRBD2 matching 7 bases. This CDR3 region has 15 residues. Germline V lookup: CDR1 SGHRS, CDR2 YFSETQ. V was pared by 4 bases and J by 4 bases, with 7 bases of the junction left unmatched. The DNA of the CDR3 is TGCGCCAGCAGCAGTCTAGCGGTGGGCACCGGGGAGCTGTTTTTT. Its protein is CASSSLAVGTGELFF.

This clonotype was seen only a few times. This sequence joins TRBV4-1 and TRBJ1-5, with no clear D. Germline V gene data show CDR1 as MGHRA and CDR2 as YSYEKL. CDR3 length equals 14 residues. Trimming pared 0 bases from V and 7 bases from J, leaving 10 bases between. CDR3 in amino acids: CASSQETVSQPQHF. CDR3 nucleotide sequence: TGCGCCAGCAGCCAAGAGACCGTGAGCCAGCCCCAGCATTTT.

As regards this clonotype: A much more abundant neighbour one base away suggests this may be a read error. The chain couples TRBV12-3 or TRBV12-4 to TRBJ2-1, with 10 bases lining up with TRBD2. Losses at the gene ends were 5 bases for V and 8 bases for J; bases not matched to a gene: 12. The CDR3 covers 16 residues. The CDR3 coding sequence is TGTGCCAGCAGTGTGGAGGCTAGCGGGAGTAGGGATGAGCAGTTCTTC. Its protein product is CASSVEASGSRDEQFF.

This clonotype was counted at least ten times. The chain combines TRBV11-1 with TRBJ2-3, with D possibly matching TRBD1 (6 bases). Trimming left V 0 bases short and J 3 bases short, with 10 bases between. The CDR3 spans 15 residues. Germline loops: CDR1 SGHAT, CDR2 FQDESV (reference sequence). Written as DNA, the CDR3 is TGTGCCAGCAGCTTAGCGCAGGGGCTTACAGATACGCAGTATTTT. It specifies CASSLAQGLTDTQYF.